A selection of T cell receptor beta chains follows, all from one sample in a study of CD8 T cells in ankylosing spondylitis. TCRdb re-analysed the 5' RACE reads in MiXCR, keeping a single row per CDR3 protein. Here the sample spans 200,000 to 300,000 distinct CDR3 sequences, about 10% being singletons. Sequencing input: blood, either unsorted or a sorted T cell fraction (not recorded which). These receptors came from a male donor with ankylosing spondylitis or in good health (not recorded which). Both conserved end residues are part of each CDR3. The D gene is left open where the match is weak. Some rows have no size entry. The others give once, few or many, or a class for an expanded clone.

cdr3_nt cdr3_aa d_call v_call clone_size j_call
TGCGCCAGCAGCCAGATGGCCGGGAGCAGGACCTACGAGCAGTACTTC CASSQMAGSRTYEQYF NA TRBV4-1 NA TRBJ2-7
TGCGCCAGCAGCTTCAGTAGGATCGTCGGGAATCAAGAGACCCAGTACTTC CASSFSRIVGNQETQYF NA TRBV5-1 many TRBJ2-5
TGCGCCAGCAGCTTAGGCAGGGGAAACACTGAAGCTTTCTTT CASSLGRGNTEAFF NA TRBV5-1 many TRBJ1-1
TGTGCCAGTAGTATATACAGGGGCGAGCAGTACTTC CASSIYRGEQYF TRBD1 TRBV19 NA TRBJ2-7
TGCGCCAGCAGCTTGGCCGTGAGGTTACCGAACACCGGGGAGCTGTTTTTT CASSLAVRLPNTGELFF NA TRBV5-1 NA TRBJ2-2
TGTGCCAGCAGCCAAGTGGTAGCGGGAACCGGGGAGCTGTTTTTT CASSQVVAGTGELFF TRBD2 TRBV3-1 many TRBJ2-2
TGTGCCAGCACGACAGGGGCTAATACGCAGTATTTT CASTTGANTQYF TRBD1 TRBV27 many TRBJ2-3
TGTGCCAGTAGTTCCTTAGACTCGAACACCGGGGAGCTGTTTTTT CASSSLDSNTGELFF NA TRBV19 many TRBJ2-2
TGTGCCAGCTCCCAGCAGGGGAGAGCTAACTATGGCTACACCTTC CASSQQGRANYGYTF NA TRBV18 many TRBJ1-2
TGTGCCAGCAGTTTATCCCCCAGAGCTGGGGCCAACGTCCTGACTTTC CASSLSPRAGANVLTF NA TRBV27 many TRBJ2-6
TGCGCCAGCAGCTTGGTGACAGGGGACACTGAAGCTTTCTTT CASSLVTGDTEAFF TRBD1 TRBV5-1 many TRBJ1-1
TGCGCCAGCAGAGCGGGAGAATGGAGTGAGCAGTTCTTC CASRAGEWSEQFF TRBD2 TRBV5-1 few TRBJ2-1
TGTGCCTGGACCGAGGACCTTTACTATGGCTACACCTTC CAWTEDLYYGYTF NA TRBV30 few TRBJ1-2
TGCAGTGCTAATGTCCGGCCCACCTACGAGCAGTACTTC CSANVRPTYEQYF NA TRBV20-1 many TRBJ2-7
TGTGCCCTACGCCAGGGGAGTTCCTACAATGAGCAGTTCTTC CALRQGSSYNEQFF NA TRBV30 many TRBJ2-1
TGCAGTGGGGTAACAGGGGCTAATGAAAAACTGTTTTTT CSGVTGANEKLFF TRBD1 TRBV20-1 few TRBJ1-4
TGTGCCAGCAGCCCCGGGGTCGGACGGTCTAATGAAAAACTGTTTTTT CASSPGVGRSNEKLFF NA TRBV7-7 few TRBJ1-4
TGCAGTGCTACCCCTGGCGGGGGGGTAGAGACCCAGTACTTC CSATPGGGVETQYF TRBD2 TRBV20-1 many TRBJ2-5
TGTGCCAGCAGTGAACGTCTAGCCAAAAACATTCAGTACTTC CASSERLAKNIQYF NA TRBV2 many TRBJ2-4
TGTGCCAGCAGCTCCGGGATGGGGACCCTAACCTACGAGCAGTACTTC CASSSGMGTLTYEQYF NA TRBV7-2 NA TRBJ2-7
TGTGCCAGCAGTTTCAGGGCGACAGATACGCAGTATTTT CASSFRATDTQYF NA TRBV12-3/TRBV12-4 many TRBJ2-3
TGTGCCAGCAGTGAGCAAGGAGGGGCGGGAGAGCAGTACTTC CASSEQGGAGEQYF NA TRBV2 NA TRBJ2-7
TGCAGTGCTGGGACTAGCCGACTTAGCTCCTACAATGAGCAGTTCTTC CSAGTSRLSSYNEQFF TRBD2 TRBV20-1 many TRBJ2-1
TGTGCCAGCAGCCTACAGGAGAACACCGGGGAGCTGTTTTTT CASSLQENTGELFF NA TRBV12-3/TRBV12-4 NA TRBJ2-2
TGTGCCTGGTCCGGACACCAAAGCACAGATACGCAGTATTTT CAWSGHQSTDTQYF NA TRBV30 NA TRBJ2-3
TGCGCCAGCAGTGTAGCGGGCGGCTCCTACAATGAGCAGTTCTTC CASSVAGGSYNEQFF TRBD2 TRBV5-1 many TRBJ2-1
TGTGCCAGCAGCCAAGTCACTAGCCGGATTGAGCAGTACTTC CASSQVTSRIEQYF NA TRBV14 NA TRBJ2-7
TGTGCCAGCAGCACTGGACAGTTTCGGTACAATGAGCAGTTCTTC CASSTGQFRYNEQFF NA TRBV7-9 few TRBJ2-1
TGCGCCAGCAGCCCCCTCTCCCTTCTGTCGGGCTCCTACGAGCAGTACTTC CASSPLSLLSGSYEQYF NA TRBV5-1 NA TRBJ2-7
TGTGCCAGCAGCTTCCCGCCGGGGTTGACAGATACGCAGTATTTT CASSFPPGLTDTQYF NA TRBV5-6 many TRBJ2-3
TGTGCCACCAGCAGAGATAAAAAGGGCAATGAGCAGTTCTTC CATSRDKKGNEQFF NA TRBV15 many TRBJ2-1
TGCGCCAGCAGCTTTACAGGTCCGCCGGGGGATACGCAGTATTTT CASSFTGPPGDTQYF NA TRBV5-1 many TRBJ2-3
TGTGCCAGCAGCTGGGGGACAGGTTCCAACAATGAGCAGTTCTTC CASSWGTGSNNEQFF TRBD1 TRBV5-5 many TRBJ2-1
TGCGCCAGCAGCCCTTACAGGGGTACAGATACGCAGTATTTT CASSPYRGTDTQYF TRBD1 TRBV5-1 many TRBJ2-3
TGCGCCAGCAGCTTGGCTGATTCCTACAATGAGCAGTTCTTC CASSLADSYNEQFF NA TRBV5-1 many TRBJ2-1
TGTGCCAGCAGCAAAGCTTCAAGTTGCGTGGAGAATGAGCAGTTCTTC CASSKASSCVENEQFF NA TRBV21-1 many TRBJ2-1